This TCR beta chain emerged from a study of T cells in localized non-small cell lung cancer. A note on this clone: Antigen: not known.

V was cut by 3 bases and J by 6 bases, with 5 bases left in between. The CDR3 runs 11 residues. Germline V gives CDR1 LNHNV, CDR2 YYDKDF (reference sequence). Findings and caveats of the study: The study linked higher blood T cell density to longer overall survival. Appearances in adjacent lung were noted for a median roughly 50 of the top 100 tumor clones. Tumor trailed uninvolved adjacent lung in T cell clonality, which peaked there.

Sequencing was performed with immunoSEQ multiplex PCR; in TCRdb, only in-frame clones are kept and a portion is missing. The data contain over 25,000 clones, roughly 91% of them singletons. The chain combines TRBV15 with TRBJ1-1; no firm D call. The sequence came from a woman aged 35-75 years with stage I lung adenocarcinoma. The sequences come from peripheral blood, collected before any cancer treatment. The CDR3 protein is CATSRFSEAFF. The CDR3, as DNA: TGTGCCACCAGCAGGTTCTCTGAAGCTTTCTTT.